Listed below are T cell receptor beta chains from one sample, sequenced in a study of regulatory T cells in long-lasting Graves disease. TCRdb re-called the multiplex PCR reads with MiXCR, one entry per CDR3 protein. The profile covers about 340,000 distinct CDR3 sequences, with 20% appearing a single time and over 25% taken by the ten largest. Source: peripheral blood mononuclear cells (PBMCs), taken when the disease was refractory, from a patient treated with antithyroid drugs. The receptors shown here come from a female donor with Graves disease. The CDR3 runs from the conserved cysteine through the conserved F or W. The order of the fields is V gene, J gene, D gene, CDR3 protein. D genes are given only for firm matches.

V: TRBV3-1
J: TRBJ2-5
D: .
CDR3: CASSQDGRGETQYF

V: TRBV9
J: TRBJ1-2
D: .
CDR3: CASSVAGAPGYTF

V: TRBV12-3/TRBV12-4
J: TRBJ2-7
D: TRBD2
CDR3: CASNLLAGKEQYF

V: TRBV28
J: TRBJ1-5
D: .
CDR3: CASKEGDQPQHF

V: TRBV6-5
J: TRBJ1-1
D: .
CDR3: CASSSTGPAFF

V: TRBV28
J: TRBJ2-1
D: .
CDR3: CASSLPGLISYNEQFF

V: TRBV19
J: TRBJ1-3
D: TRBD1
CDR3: CASQRTGGFSGNTIYF

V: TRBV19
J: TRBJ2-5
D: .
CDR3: CASRGFGETQYF

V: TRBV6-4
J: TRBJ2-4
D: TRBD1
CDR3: CASRRGGQVFRGKNIQYF

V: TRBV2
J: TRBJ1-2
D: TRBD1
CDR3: CASSELGTDYGYTF

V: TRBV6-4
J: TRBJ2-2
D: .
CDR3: CASSDSRRAPSGTGELFF

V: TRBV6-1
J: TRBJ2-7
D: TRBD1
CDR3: CASRRTGLTYEQYF

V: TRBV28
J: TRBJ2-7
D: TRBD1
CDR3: CASRSPGQGGEQYF

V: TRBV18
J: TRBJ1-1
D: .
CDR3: CASSPPIGAGTEAFF

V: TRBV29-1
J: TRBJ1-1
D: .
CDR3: CSGVEGQVPFF

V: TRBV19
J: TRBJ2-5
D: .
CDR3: CASGSRGGAETQYF

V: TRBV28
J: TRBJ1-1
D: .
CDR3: CASSFPLTGTEAFF

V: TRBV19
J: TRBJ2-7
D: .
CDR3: CASSIKGSQAYEQYF

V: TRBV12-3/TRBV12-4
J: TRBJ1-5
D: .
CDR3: CATAGGSAQHF

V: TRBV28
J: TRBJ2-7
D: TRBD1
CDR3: CASSLVNRGYEQYF

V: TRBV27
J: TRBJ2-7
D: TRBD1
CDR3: CASTQSRDRGPYEQYF

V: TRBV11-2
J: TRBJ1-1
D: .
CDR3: CASSGWWDGGLAEAFF

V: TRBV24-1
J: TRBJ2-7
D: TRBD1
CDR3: CATSDLPRTGSEEQYF

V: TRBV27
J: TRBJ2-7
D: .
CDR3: CASSLSKGPYEQYF

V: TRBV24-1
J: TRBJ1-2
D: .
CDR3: CATSDRGLGYTF

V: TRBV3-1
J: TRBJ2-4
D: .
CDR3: CASSQEPGWDIQYF

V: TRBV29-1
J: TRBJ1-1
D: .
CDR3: CSVEGRVRSEAFF

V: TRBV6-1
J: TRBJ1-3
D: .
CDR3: CASKAAGNTIYF

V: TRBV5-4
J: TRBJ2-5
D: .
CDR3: CASSLQPYQETQYF

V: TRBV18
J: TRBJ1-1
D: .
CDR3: CASSPTENRAYTEAFF

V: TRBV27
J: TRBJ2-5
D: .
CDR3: CASRELGPQETQYF

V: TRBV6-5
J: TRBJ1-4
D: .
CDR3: CASSYSQGSHEKLFF

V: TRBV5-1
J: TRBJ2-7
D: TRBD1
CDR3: CAGSHRDRRFCEQYF

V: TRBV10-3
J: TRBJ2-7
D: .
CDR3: CAISDRGRRYF

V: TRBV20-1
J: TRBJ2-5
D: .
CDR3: CSARSTRYQETQYF

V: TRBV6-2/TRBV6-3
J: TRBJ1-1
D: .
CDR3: CASSWTRGGTEAFF

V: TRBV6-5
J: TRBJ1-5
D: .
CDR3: CASSYSERFASNQPQHF

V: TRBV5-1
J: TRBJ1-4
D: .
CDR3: CASRPGLRGRGEKLFF

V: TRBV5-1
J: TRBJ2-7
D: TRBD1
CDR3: CASSKGQGLNEQYF

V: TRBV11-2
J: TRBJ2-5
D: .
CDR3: CASSLVFRETQYF

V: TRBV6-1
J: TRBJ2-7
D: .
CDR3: CASSVLLLGEQYF

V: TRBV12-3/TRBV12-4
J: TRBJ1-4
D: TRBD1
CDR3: CASSYGTGGKLFF

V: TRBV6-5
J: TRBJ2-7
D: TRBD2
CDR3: CASSYFGTSGPEQYF

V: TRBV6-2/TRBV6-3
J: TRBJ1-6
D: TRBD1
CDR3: CASSYSTGVLYNSPLHF

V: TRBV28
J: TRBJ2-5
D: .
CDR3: CASSLRAQETQYF

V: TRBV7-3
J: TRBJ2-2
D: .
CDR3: CASSPLGGGNTGELFF

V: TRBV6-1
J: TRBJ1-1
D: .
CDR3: CASILEGGLRARSFF

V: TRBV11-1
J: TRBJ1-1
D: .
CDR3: CASSPRRAGANTEAFF

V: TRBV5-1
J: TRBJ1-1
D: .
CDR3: CASSLVGSAMNTEAFF

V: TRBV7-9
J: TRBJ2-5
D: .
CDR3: CASSLGVLARETQYF

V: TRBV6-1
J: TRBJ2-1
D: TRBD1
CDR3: CASRGDSHLPYNEQFF

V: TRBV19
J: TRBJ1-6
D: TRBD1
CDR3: CASSKLPGQGIGNSPLHF

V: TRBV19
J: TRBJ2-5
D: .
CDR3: CASRKGLETQYF

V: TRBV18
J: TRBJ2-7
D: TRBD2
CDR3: CASSPGQTSDEQYF

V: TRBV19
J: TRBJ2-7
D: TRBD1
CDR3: CAGGQGLSYEQYF

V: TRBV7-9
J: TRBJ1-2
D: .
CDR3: CASSSVSEADYGYTF

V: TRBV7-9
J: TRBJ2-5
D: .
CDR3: CASSLVATRETQYF

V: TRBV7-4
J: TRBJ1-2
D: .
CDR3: CASSLESGQQHGYTF

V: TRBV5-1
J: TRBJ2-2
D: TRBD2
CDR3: CASSFEWEGLGELFF